This TCR beta chain was documented in a study of blood T cells in healthy people across ages. Total RNA, at least 6 micrograms per sample, came from PBMCs. This clonotype has more than one count but fewer than ten. Its antigen is currently unknown. Study-level findings and limits: With age, beta diversity per million T cells declined roughly linearly, significantly by around 43.

Alongside a J-beta primer mix, a sample-barcoded 5' primer served in a second PCR lasting about 7 to 12 cycles. Using its own MiXCR run on the 5' RACE reads, TCRdb lists one record per CDR3 protein. Of 550,000 to 600,000 distinct CDR3 sequences listed, 25% to 30% are singletons. The TCR sequence derives from a woman in her 70s in good health. Source material: blood.

The CDR3 loop reads CASSWREISDTQYF. CDR3 in DNA: TGCGCCAGCAGTTGGCGGGAGATCTCAGATACGCAGTATTTT. The gene calls are TRBV5-1 and TRBJ2-3, with 7 nucleotides matching TRBD2. The junction had 7 bases not matched to a gene; V was cut back by 5 bases and J by 4 bases. CDR3 length: 14 amino acids. Germline assignment: CDR1 SGHRS and CDR2 YFSETQ.